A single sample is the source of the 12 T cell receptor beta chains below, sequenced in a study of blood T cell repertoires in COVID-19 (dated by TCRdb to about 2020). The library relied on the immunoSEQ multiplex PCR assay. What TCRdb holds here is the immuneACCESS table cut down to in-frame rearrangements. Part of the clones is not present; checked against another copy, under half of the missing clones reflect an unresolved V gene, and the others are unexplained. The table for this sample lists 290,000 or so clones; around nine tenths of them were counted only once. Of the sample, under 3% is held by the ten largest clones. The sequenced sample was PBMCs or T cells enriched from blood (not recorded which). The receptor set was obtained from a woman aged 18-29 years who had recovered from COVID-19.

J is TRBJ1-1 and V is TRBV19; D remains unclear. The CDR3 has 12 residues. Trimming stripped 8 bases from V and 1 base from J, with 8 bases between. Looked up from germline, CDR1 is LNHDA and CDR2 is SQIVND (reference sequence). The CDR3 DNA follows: TGTGCCAGTTTGGTCGGGAACACTGAAGCTTTCTTT. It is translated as CASLVGNTEAFF.

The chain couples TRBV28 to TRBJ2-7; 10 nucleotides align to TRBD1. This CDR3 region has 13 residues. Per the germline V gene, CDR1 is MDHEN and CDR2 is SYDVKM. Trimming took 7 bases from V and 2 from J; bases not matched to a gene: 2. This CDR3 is CASTGQGPYEQYF. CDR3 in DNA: TGTGCCAGCACGGGACAGGGGCCCTACGAGCAGTACTTC.

CDR3 DNA sequence: TGTGCCAGCTCAAGTGAGGTGAATTCACCCCTCCACTTT. Translated, it gives CASSSEVNSPLHF. The chain has TRBV18 and TRBJ1-6; D uncertain. Between the trimmed V and J ends, which lost 5 bases and 7 bases, there was a span of 9 bases. This CDR3 has 13 amino acids. Germline V gene sequence: CDR1 KGHSH, CDR2 LQKENI.

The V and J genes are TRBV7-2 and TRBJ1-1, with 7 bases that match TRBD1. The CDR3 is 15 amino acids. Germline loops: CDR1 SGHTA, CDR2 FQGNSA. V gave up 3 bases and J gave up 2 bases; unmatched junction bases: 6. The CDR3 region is CASSFKGQLNTEAFF. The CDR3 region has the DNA TGTGCCAGCAGCTTTAAGGGACAGCTAAACACTGAAGCTTTCTTT.

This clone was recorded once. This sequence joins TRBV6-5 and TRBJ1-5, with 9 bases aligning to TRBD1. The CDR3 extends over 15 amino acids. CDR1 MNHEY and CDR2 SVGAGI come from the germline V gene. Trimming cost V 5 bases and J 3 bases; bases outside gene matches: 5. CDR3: CASSRTGGNNQPQHF. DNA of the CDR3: TGTGCCAGCAGTCGCACAGGGGGCAACAATCAGCCCCAGCATTTT.

CDR3 loop: CASSLGLAGPAYNEQFF. CDR3 bases: TGTGCCAGCAGCTTAGGACTAGCGGGTCCCGCCTACAATGAGCAGTTCTTC. The chain employs TRBV11-3 and TRBJ2-1; 10 bases line up with TRBD2. This CDR3 is built from 17 residues. The junction had 5 bases not matched to a gene; V was cut back by 1 base and J by 2 bases. The germline V gene encodes CDR1 SGHNT and CDR2 YENEEA.

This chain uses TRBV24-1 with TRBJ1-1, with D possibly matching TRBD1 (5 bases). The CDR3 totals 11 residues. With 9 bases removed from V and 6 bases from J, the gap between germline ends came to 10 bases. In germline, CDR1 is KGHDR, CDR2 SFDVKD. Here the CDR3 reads CATVNRSEAFF. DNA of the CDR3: TGTGCCACCGTTAACAGGTCTGAAGCTTTCTTT.

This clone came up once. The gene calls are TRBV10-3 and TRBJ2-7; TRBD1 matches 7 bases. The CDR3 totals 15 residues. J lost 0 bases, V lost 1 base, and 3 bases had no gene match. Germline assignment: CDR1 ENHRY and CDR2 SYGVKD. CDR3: CAISELGQASYEQYF. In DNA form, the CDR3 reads TGTGCCATCAGTGAGTTAGGACAGGCCTCCTACGAGCAGTACTTC.

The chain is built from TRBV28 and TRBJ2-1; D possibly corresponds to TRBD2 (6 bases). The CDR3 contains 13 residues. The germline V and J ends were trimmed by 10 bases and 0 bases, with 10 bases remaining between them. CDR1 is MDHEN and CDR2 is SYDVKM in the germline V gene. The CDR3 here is CATGENSYNEQFF. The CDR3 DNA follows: TGTGCCACGGGGGAGAACTCCTACAATGAGCAGTTCTTC.

The CDR3 nucleotides are TGTGCCAGCAGCCAAGACATAGGAGGGGTGAGCTACAATGAGCAGTTCTTC. Its protein product is CASSQDIGGVSYNEQFF. The chain couples TRBV4-2 to TRBJ2-1, with D possibly matching TRBD2 (6 bases). In germline, CDR1 is LGHNA, CDR2 YNFKEQ. Trimming left V 0 bases short and J 3 bases short, with 15 bases between. The CDR3 consists of 17 residues.

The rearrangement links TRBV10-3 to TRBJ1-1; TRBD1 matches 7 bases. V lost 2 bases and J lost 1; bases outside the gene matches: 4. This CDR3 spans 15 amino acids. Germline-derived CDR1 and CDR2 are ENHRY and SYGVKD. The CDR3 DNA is TGTGCCATCAGTGAGCCGGGACAGTCGAACACTGAAGCTTTCTTT. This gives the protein CAISEPGQSNTEAFF.

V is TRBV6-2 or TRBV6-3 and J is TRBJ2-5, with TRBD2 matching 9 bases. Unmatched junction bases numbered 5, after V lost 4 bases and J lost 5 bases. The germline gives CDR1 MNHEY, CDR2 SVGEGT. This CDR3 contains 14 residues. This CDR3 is CASSFVAGVETQYF. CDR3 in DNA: TGTGCCAGCAGTTTTGTAGCGGGGGTGGAGACCCAGTACTTC.